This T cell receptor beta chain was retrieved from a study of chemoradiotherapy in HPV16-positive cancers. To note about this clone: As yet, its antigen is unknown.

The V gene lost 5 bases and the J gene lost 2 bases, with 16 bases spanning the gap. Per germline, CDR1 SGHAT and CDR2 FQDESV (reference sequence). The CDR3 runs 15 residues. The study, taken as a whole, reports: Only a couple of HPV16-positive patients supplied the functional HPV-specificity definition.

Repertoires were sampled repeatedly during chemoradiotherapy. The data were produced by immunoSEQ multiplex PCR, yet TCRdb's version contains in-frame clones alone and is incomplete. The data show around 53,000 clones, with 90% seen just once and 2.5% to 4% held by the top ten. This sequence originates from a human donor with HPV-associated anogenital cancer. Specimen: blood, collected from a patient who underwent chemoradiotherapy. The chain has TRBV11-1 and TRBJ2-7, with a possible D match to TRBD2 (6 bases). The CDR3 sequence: CASSRRDLPPYEQYF. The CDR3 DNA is TGTGCCAGCAGCCGGAGGGACTTGCCACCCTACGAGCAGTACTTC.